These T cell receptor beta chains were read from a single sample in a study of blood T cell repertoires in COVID-19. Assay used: immunoSEQ multiplex PCR; TCRdb lists only in-frame clones, some missing. Of some 180,000 clones in the sample, around 83% are singletons; the top ten hold over 10%. Material for sequencing was peripheral blood. The receptors shown here come from a human donor in a cohort sampled during active COVID-19. Each CDR3 is given with its conserved first and last residue. Each record gives: clone size, J gene, V gene, D gene, CDR3 protein, CDR3 DNA. The D gene is left open where the match is weak. The size entry is marked missing in some rows and otherwise reads once, few, many or a size class.

- | TRBJ2-5 | TRBV15 | - | CATSRGRETQYF | TGTGCCACCAGCAGGGGCCGAGAGACCCAGTACTTC
- | TRBJ1-2 | TRBV28 | TRBD1 | CASRTGQNYGYTF | TGTGCCAGCAGAACGGGACAGAACTATGGCTACACCTTC
- | TRBJ1-6 | TRBV18 | TRBD1 | CASSPAGGGSPLHF | TGTGCCAGCTCACCCGCAGGGGGTGGATCACCCCTCCACTTT
- | TRBJ2-2 | TRBV28 | - | CASSFGGTGELFF | TGTGCCAGCAGTTTTGGAGGAACCGGGGAGCTGTTTTTT
- | TRBJ2-2 | TRBV5-1 | TRBD1 | CASSRAGTGNPGELFF | TGCGCCAGCAGTCGCGCCGGGACAGGGAACCCCGGGGAGCTGTTTTTT
few | TRBJ1-1 | TRBV7-8 | - | CASSPGHSNTEAFF | TGTGCCAGCAGCCCTGGTCACTCGAACACTGAAGCTTTCTTT
- | TRBJ2-7 | TRBV28 | TRBD2 | CASSLGGSSYEQYF | TGTGCCAGCAGTTTGGGAGGGAGCTCCTACGAGCAGTACTTC
- | TRBJ2-5 | TRBV20-1 | - | CSQRYSETQYF | TGCAGTCAGAGGTATTCGGAGACCCAGTACTTC
few | TRBJ1-5 | TRBV19 | - | CASSQTGTSYQPQHF | TGTGCCAGTAGTCAAACCGGGACAAGCTACCAGCCCCAGCATTTT
- | TRBJ2-4 | TRBV3-1/TRBV3-2 | TRBD1 | CASSQEGQGLVKNIQYF | TGTGCCAGCAGCCAAGAGGGACAGGGGTTAGTCAAAAACATTCAGTACTTC
- | TRBJ2-7 | TRBV19 | - | CASNAGLSYEQYF | TGTGCCAGTAATGCGGGCCTGTCCTACGAGCAGTACTTC
- | TRBJ2-6 | TRBV19 | - | CASSIRGSGANVLTF | TGTGCCAGTAGTATCAGGGGCTCTGGGGCCAACGTCCTGACTTTC
- | TRBJ1-6 | TRBV25-1 | - | CASSEREVSPLHF | TGTGCCAGCAGTGAAAGGGAGGTTTCACCCCTCCACTTT
once | TRBJ1-5 | TRBV6-5 | - | CASFYGESRQPQHF | TGTGCCAGCTTTTACGGGGAATCGAGGCAGCCCCAGCATTTT
- | TRBJ2-2 | TRBV5-6 | - | CASSRPTDTGELFF | TGTGCCAGCAGCCGACCTACAGATACCGGGGAGCTGTTTTTT
- | TRBJ2-7 | TRBV10-1 | TRBD1 | CASSAGQGSPYEQYF | TGCGCCAGCAGCGCGGGACAGGGATCCCCCTACGAGCAGTACTTC
- | TRBJ1-5 | TRBV28 | TRBD1 | CASTLTGVQPQHF | TGTGCCAGCACTCTGACAGGGGTTCAGCCCCAGCATTTT
- | TRBJ2-5 | TRBV27 | TRBD2 | CASSSNTRLAVGETQYF | TGTGCCAGCAGTTCAAACACTCGACTAGCGGTTGGGGAGACCCAGTACTTC
- | TRBJ2-2 | TRBV6-2/TRBV6-3 | TRBD1 | CASSQGVGELFF | TGTGCCAGCAGCCAGGGGGTCGGGGAGCTGTTTTTT
- | TRBJ2-5 | TRBV6-5 | - | CASSWYGETQYF | TGTGCCAGCAGTTGGTACGGGGAGACCCAGTACTTC
- | TRBJ1-1 | TRBV6-5 | TRBD1 | CASSLDRVTEAFF | TGTGCCAGCAGTCTGGACAGGGTTACTGAAGCTTTCTTT
- | TRBJ1-4 | TRBV6-5 | TRBD1 | CASSYSRGQTNEKLFF | TGTGCCAGCAGTTACTCTAGGGGACAGACTAATGAAAAACTGTTTTTT
once | TRBJ2-3 | TRBV5-8 | TRBD2 | CASSLDRRETDTQYF | TGTGCCAGCAGCTTGGATAGGCGGGAGACAGATACGCAGTATTTT
- | TRBJ2-2 | TRBV5-1 | - | CASRGGLVSTGELFF | TGCGCCAGCAGGGGGGGACTCGTTTCCACCGGGGAGCTGTTTTTT